A single sample is the source of the 14 T cell receptor beta chains below, sequenced in a study of blood T cell repertoires in COVID-19. Sequencing was performed with immunoSEQ multiplex PCR; in TCRdb, only in-frame clones are kept and a portion is missing. This sample has some 380,000 clones, with 80% to 90% found just once. The sample consisted of PBMCs or T cells enriched from blood (not recorded which). These TCRs come from a man aged 30-40 years who had recovered from COVID-19.

The chain employs TRBV7-9 and TRBJ1-5; 9 bases match TRBD1. V dropped 5 bases and J dropped 7; count of bases not matched to a gene: 6. Germline V gene sequence: CDR1 SEHNR, CDR2 FQNEAQ (reference sequence). There are 14 residues in the CDR3. Here the CDR3 reads CASSQTGGGQPQHF. The DNA of the CDR3 is TGTGCCAGCAGCCAAACAGGGGGCGGACAGCCCCAGCATTTT. Using reference TRBV7-9 and TRBJ1-5 for the parts outside the CDR3, the full variable domain is DTGVSQNPRHKITKRGQNVTFRCDPISEHNRLYWYRQTLGQGPEFLTYFQNEAQLEKSRLLSDRFSAERPKGSFSTLEIQRTEQGDSAMYLCASSQTGGGQPQHFGDGTRLSIL.

The chain has TRBV7-8 and TRBJ1-1, with D tentatively TRBD1 (5 bases). V gave up 3 bases and J gave up 3 bases, with 11 bases separating them. Germline V gene lookup returns CDR1 SGHVS and CDR2 FQNEAQ. CDR3 length: 14 amino acids. The CDR3 sequence: CASSFRTPDTEAFF. As DNA, the CDR3 is TGTGCCAGCAGCTTCAGGACACCCGACACTGAAGCTTTCTTT.

The V gene is TRBV3-1 (or the pseudogene TRBV3-2), the J gene TRBJ2-2; tentatively, D is TRBD2 (5 bases). V gave up 0 bases and J gave up 4 bases, with 9 bases separating them. The CDR3 covers 15 residues. Germline V gene lookup returns CDR1 LGHDT and CDR2 YNNKEL (reference sequence). CDR3 DNA: TGTGCCAGCAGCCAAGATTTGCGGGTCACCGGGGAGCTGTTTTTT. Translated, it gives CASSQDLRVTGELFF.

CDR3 nucleotide sequence: TGTGCCAGAAGCCCAAGCGGGGGGGCCTCCGGCGGGGAGCTGTTTTTT. Translation gives CARSPSGGASGGELFF. The J gene is TRBJ2-2, the V gene TRBV5-3, with 10 bases lining up with TRBD2. TRBV5-3 carries the ORF label, with uncertain function. The CDR3 is made up of 16 amino acids. Unmatched junction bases numbered 10, after V lost 4 bases and J lost 7 bases.

The CDR3 DNA reads TGCGCCAGCAGACCCTATGGTCACGAAGACACAGATACGCAGTATTTT. Translating it yields CASRPYGHEDTDTQYF. The rearrangement uses TRBV23-1 and TRBJ2-3, with D unclear. TRBV23-1 is treated as an ORF (open reading frame) with a function not yet certain. Trimming took 6 bases from V and 2 from J, leaving 18 bases between them. CDR3 length equals 16 residues.

This rearrangement joins TRBV4-1 to TRBJ2-2; TRBD1 matches at 8 bases. CDR1 is MGHRA, CDR2 YSYEKL, per germline. Trimming at V came to 4 bases and at J to 2 bases, leaving 9 bases not matched to a gene. The CDR3 is 17 amino acids. The CDR3 region is CASSPHPDRANTGELFF. The CDR3 DNA follows: TGCGCCAGCAGCCCACATCCGGACAGGGCCAACACCGGGGAGCTGTTTTTT.

This clone was seen many times. Other DNA sequences of this sample code for an identical CDR3. As DNA, the CDR3 is TGTGCCAGCCGCCCGAAAAGGGGATCCTCCTACGAGCAGTACTTC. Translation gives CASRPKRGSSYEQYF. The chain links TRBV6-5 to TRBJ2-7, with D possibly matching TRBD1 (5 bases). CDR1 is MNHEY, CDR2 SVGAGI, per germline. The CDR3 totals 15 residues. V dropped 8 bases and J dropped 0 bases, with 17 bases sitting between them.

The chain carries TRBV27 and TRBJ1-5, with D perhaps matching TRBD1 (5 bases). Germline lookup yields CDR1 MNHEY and CDR2 SMNVEV (reference sequence). The CDR3 is 13 residues long. Trimming took 6 bases from V and 6 from J, leaving 12 bases between them. The CDR3 DNA reads as TGTGCCAGCAGGAGGCAGGGAAGTCAGCCCCAGCATTTT. Protein: CASRRQGSQPQHF.

This clone was detected only a few times. The chain uses TRBV30 and TRBJ1-1; D not resolved. Germline-derived CDR1 and CDR2 are GTSNPN and SVGIG (reference sequence). Trimming removed 3 bases from V and 1 base from J, with 12 bases in between. The CDR3 loop spans 14 amino acids. CDR3 amino acids: CAWRRPAGNTEAFF. In DNA form, the CDR3 reads TGTGCCTGGAGAAGACCCGCGGGGAACACTGAAGCTTTCTTT.

The J gene is TRBJ1-3, the V gene TRBV28; 7 bases are a match to TRBD1. J lost 8 bases, V lost 10 bases, and 11 bases had no gene match. The CDR3 has 13 amino acids. The germline CDR1 and CDR2 sequences are MDHEN and SYDVKM. The CDR3 DNA reads TGTGCCATCATCGACAGGGTTATAGACACCATATATTTT. Amino acid sequence: CAIIDRVIDTIYF.

The chain joins TRBV10-3 to TRBJ2-3; TRBD1 agrees at 7 bases. The CDR3 runs to 15 residues. Germline V CDR1 and CDR2: ENHRY, SYGVKD. V lost 8 bases, J lost 0 bases, and 8 bases stayed unmatched. In nucleotides, the CDR3 is TGTGCCATCGGGGAACAGGGGACCAGCACAGATACGCAGTATTTT. It translates to CAIGEQGTSTDTQYF.

The V gene is TRBV25-1, the J gene TRBJ2-3, with D perhaps matching TRBD2 (6 bases). V shed 6 bases and J shed 6 bases, with 19 bases lying between them. CDR1 and CDR2 (germline): MGHDK, SYGVNS. The CDR3 is made up of 15 amino acids. The CDR3 loop is CASRTGTLVVDTQYF. CDR3 DNA: TGTGCCAGCAGGACCGGGACTCTTGTGGTTGATACGCAGTATTTT.

This sequence joins TRBV5-5 and TRBJ1-5; possible D gene TRBD1, 6 bases. CDR1 SGHKS and CDR2 YYEKEE come from the germline V gene (reference sequence). The CDR3 length is 16 residues. V gave up 0 bases and J gave up 7 bases, with 17 bases separating them. The DNA of the CDR3 is TGTGCCAGCAGCTTGGTTGGGGCAGGGGCCGGCCAGCCCCAGCATTTT. Its translation is CASSLVGAGAGQPQHF.

The DNA of the CDR3 is TGTGCCAGCCTTCGGGGACAGGGCACGGCTGAAGCTTTCTTT. This codes for CASLRGQGTAEAFF. The chain links TRBV6-5 to TRBJ1-1; 9 bases line up with TRBD1. CDR1 and CDR2 from the germline V gene are MNHEY and SVGAGI. This CDR3 region has 14 residues. Trimming took 8 bases from V and 6 from J; bases not matched to a gene: 10.